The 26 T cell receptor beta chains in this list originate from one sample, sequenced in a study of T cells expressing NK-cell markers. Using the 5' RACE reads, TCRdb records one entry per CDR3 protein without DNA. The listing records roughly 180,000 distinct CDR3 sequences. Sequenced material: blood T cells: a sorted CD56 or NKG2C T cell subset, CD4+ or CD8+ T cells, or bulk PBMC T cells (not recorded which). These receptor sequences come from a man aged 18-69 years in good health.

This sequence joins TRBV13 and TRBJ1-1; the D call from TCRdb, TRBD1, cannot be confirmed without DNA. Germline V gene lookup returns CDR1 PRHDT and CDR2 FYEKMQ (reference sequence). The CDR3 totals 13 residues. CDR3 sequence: CASSSAGFAEAFF.

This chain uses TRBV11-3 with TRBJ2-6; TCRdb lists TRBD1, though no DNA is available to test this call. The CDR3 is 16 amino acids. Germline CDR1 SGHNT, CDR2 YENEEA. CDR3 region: CASSPDRGIGANVLTF.

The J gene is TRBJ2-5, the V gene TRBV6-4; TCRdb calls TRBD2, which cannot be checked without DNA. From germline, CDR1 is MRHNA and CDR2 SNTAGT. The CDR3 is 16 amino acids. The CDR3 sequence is CASSRIAPGLWETQYF.

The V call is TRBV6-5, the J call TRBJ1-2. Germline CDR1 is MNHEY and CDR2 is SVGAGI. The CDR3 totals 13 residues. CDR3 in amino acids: CASSYRQGLGYTF.

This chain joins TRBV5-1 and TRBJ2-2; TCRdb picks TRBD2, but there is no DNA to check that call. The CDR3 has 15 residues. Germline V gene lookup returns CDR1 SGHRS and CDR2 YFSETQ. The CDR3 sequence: CASSSLTSGTGELFF.

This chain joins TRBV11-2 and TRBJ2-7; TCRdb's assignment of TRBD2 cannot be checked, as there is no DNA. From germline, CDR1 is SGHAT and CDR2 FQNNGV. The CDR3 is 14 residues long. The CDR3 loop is CASRDTPLPYEQYF.

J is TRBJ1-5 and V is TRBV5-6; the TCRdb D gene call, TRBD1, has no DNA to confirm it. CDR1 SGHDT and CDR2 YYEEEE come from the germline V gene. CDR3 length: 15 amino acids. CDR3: CASSSAPGLNQPQHF.

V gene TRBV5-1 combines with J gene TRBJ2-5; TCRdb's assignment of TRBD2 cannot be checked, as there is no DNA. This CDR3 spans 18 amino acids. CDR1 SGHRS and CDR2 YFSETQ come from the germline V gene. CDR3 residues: CASSLASRTSGGQETQYF.

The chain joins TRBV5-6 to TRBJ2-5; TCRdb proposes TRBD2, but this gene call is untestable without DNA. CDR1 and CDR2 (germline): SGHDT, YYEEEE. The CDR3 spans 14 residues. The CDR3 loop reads CASSPSGYQETQYF.

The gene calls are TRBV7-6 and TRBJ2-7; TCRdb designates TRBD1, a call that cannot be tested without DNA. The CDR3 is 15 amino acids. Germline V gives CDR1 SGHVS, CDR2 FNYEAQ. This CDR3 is CASSYGQDLNYEQFF. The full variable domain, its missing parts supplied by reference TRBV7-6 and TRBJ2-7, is GAGVSQSPRYKVTKRGQDVALRCDPISGHVSLYWYRQALGQGPEFLTYFNYEAQQDKSGLPNDRFSAERPEGSISTLTIQRTEQRDSAMYRCASSYGQDLNYEQFFGPGTRLTVT.

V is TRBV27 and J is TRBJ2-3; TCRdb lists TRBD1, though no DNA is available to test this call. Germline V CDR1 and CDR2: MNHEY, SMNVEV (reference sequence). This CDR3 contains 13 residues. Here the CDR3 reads CASSLSDRGPQYF.

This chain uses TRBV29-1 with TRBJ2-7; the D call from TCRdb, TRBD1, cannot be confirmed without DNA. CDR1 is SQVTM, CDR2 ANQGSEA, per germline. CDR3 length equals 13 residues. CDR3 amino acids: CSVAGQEGYEQYF.

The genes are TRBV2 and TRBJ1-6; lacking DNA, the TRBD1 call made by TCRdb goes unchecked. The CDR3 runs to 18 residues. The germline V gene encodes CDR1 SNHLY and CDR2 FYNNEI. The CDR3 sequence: CASIDSDRGIPYNSPLHF.

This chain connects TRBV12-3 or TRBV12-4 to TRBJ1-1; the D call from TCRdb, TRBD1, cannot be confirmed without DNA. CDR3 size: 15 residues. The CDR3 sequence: CASSPETGRNTEAFF.

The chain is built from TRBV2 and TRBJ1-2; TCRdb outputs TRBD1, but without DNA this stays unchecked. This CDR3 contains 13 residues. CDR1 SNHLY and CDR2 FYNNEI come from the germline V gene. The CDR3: CASSGTGKYGYTF.

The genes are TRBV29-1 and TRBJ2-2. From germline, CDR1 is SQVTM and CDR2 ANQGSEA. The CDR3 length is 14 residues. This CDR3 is CSAPGATNTGELFF.

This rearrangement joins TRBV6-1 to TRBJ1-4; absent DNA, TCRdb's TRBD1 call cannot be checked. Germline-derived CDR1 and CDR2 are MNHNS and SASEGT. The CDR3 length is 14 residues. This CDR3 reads CASSTGTGGEKLFF.

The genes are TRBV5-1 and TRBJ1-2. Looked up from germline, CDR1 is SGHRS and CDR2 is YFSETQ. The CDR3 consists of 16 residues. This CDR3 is CASSPDHPGTRDGYTF.

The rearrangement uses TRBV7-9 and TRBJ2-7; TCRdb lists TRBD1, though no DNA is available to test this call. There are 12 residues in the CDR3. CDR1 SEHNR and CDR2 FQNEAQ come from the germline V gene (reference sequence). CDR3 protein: CASSFGPGEQYF. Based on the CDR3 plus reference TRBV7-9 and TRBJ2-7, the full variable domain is DTGVSQNPRHKITKRGQNVTFRCDPISEHNRLYWYRQTLGQGPEFLTYFQNEAQLEKSRLLSDRFSAERPKGSFSTLEIQRTEQGDSAMYLCASSFGPGEQYFGPGTRLTVT.

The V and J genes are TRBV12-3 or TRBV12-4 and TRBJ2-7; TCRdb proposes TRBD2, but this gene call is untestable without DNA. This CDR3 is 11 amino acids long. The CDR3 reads CASREGREQYF.

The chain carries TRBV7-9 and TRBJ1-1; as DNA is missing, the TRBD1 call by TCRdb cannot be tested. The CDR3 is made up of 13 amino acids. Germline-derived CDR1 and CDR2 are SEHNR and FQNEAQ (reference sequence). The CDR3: CASSLGTANPAFF.

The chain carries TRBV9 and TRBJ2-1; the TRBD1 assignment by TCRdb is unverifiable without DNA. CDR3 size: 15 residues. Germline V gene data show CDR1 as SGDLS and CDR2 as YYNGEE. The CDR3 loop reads CASSAGTFLYNEQFF. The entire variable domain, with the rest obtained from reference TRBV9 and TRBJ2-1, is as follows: DSGVTQTPKHLITATGQRVTLRCSPRSGDLSVYWYQQSLDQGLQFLIQYYNGEERAKGNILERFSAQQFPDLHSELNLSSLELGDSALYFCASSAGTFLYNEQFFGPGTRLTVL.

Here the CDR3 reads CSAPSSGREAFF. The chain is built from TRBV20-1 and TRBJ1-1. The CDR3 runs 12 residues. The germline V gene has CDR1 DFQATT and CDR2 SNEGSKA (reference sequence).

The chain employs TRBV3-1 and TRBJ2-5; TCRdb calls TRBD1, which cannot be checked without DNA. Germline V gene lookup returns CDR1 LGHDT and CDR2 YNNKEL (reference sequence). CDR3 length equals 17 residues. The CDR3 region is CASSHRHGDQYQETQYF.

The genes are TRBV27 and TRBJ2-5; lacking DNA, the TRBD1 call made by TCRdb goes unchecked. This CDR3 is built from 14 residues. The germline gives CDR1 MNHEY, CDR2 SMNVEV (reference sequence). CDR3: CASSFHRAGETQYF.

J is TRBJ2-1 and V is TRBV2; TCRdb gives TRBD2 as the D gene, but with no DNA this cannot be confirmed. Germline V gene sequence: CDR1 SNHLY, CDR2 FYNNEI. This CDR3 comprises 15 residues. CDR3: CASSELAGGRDEQFF. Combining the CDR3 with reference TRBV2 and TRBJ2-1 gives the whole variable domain EPEVTQTPSHQVTQMGQEVILRCVPISNHLYFYWYRQILGQKVEFLVSFYNNEISEKSEIFDDQFSVERPDGSNFTLKIRSTKLEDSAMYFCASSELAGGRDEQFFGPGTRLTVL.